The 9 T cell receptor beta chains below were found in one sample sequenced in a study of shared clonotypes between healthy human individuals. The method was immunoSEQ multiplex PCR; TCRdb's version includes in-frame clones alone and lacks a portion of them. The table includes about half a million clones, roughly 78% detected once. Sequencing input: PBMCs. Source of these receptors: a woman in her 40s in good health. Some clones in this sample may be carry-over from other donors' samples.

CDR3 nucleotide sequence: TGTGCCAGCAGTGAAGGACTAGCGGGAGGGCCGCGCACAGATACGCAGTATTTT. As protein: CASSEGLAGGPRTDTQYF. This chain joins TRBV6-1 and TRBJ2-3, with TRBD2 matching over 14 bases. The germline V gene has CDR1 MNHNS and CDR2 SASEGT. The CDR3 is 18 amino acids. V lost 1 base to trimming and J lost 1 base; unmatched junction nucleotides: 4.

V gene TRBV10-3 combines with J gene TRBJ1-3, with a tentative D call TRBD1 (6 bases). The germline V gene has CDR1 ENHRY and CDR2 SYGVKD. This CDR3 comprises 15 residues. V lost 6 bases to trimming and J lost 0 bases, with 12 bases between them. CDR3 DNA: TGTGCCATCAGCGCAGGGGATAGCTCTGGAAACACCATATATTTT. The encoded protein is CAISAGDSSGNTIYF.

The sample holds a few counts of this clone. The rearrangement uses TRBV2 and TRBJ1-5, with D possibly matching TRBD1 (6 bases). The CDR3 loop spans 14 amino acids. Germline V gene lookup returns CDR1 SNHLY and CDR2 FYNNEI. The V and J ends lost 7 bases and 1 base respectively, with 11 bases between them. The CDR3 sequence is CASTQGRSNQPQHF. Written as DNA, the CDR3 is TGTGCCAGCACCCAGGGGAGGAGCAATCAGCCCCAGCATTTT.

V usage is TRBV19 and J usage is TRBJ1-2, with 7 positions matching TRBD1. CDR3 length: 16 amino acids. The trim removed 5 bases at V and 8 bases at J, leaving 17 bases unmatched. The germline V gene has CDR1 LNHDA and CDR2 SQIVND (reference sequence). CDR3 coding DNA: TGTGCCAGTAGTTTCTCGGGAGTTAGGGGGCGACGGGGCTACACCTTC. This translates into CASSFSGVRGRRGYTF.

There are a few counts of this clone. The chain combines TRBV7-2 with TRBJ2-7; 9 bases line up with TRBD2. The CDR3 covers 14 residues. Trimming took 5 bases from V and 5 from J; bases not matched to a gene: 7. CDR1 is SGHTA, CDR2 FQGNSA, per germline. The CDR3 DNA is TGTGCCAGCAGCCCAATCCTAGCGGGGCACGAGCAGTACTTC. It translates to CASSPILAGHEQYF.

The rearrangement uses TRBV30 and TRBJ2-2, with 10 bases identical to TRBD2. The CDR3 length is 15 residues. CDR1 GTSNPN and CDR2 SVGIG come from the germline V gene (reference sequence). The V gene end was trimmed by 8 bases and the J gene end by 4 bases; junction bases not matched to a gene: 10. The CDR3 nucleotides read TGTGCCAGAGATACAGCGGGAGGGCGCACCGGGGAGCTGTTTTTT. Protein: CARDTAGGRTGELFF.

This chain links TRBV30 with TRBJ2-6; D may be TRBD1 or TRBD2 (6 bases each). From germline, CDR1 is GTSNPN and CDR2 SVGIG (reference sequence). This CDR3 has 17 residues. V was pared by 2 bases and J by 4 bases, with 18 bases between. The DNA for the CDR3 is TGTGCCTGGAGTCGCGCGTGGGGGGCGCAGGGGGCCAACGTCCTGACTTTC. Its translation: CAWSRAWGAQGANVLTF.

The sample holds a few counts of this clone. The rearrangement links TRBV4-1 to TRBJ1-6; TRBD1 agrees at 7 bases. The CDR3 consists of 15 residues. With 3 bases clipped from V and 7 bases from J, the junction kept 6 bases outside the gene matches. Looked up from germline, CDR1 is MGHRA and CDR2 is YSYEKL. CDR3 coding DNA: TGCGCCAGCAGCCAGGGACAGACAAAAAATTCACCCCTCCACTTT. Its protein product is CASSQGQTKNSPLHF.

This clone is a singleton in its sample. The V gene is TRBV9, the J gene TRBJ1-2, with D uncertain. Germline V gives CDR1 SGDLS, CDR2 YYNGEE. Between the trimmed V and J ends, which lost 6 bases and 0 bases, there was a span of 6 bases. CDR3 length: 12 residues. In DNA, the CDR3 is TGTGCCAGCAATTCAGCTAACTATGGCTACACCTTC. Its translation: CASNSANYGYTF.